This T cell receptor (beta chain) was recovered during a study of blood T cell repertoires in COVID-19. Whole-study context: The origin of the acute and convalescent COVID-19 samples was the United States, Italy and Spain. Sources were T cells, B-cell-depleted T cells, or PBMCs; the material itself was cDNA or gDNA.

As processed by the authors: Reference gene primer amplification gave nucleated cell count estimates. Using immunoSEQ multiplex PCR, the repertoire was profiled, and TCRdb retains in-frame clones only, with some absent. V and J calls and clone size follow that table, whereas D and trimming were derived from the DNA. The profile shows about 94,000 clones, approximately 89% of them singletons. Per germline, CDR1 SGDLS and CDR2 YYNGEE. The ends lost 4 bases at V and 7 bases at J; junction bases unmatched: 7. The CDR3 spans 14 residues. Sequencing was carried out using peripheral blood. The source is a human donor with acute or convalescent COVID-19. The donor label of this sample is uncertain. The rearrangement joins TRBV9 to TRBJ2-2; 7 positions match TRBD1. This CDR3 is CASSTRQGIGELFF. Here the CDR3 DNA reads TGTGCCAGCAGCACCAGACAGGGAATCGGGGAGCTGTTTTTT.